The 6 T cell receptor beta chains given below trace back to one sample, sequenced in a study of identical twins. TCRdb reprocessed the 5' RACE reads with MiXCR, giving one entry per CDR3 protein. The sample yields hundreds of thousands of distinct CDR3 sequences, 21% seen once. The same data also contributed to another study, on T cells expressing NK-cell markers.

Sequencing input: PBMCs. These receptor sequences come from a woman aged 18-30 years in good health.

The rearrangement uses TRBV29-1 and TRBJ2-6, with D uncertain. The CDR3 spans 13 residues. Per the germline V gene, CDR1 is SQVTM and CDR2 is ANQGSEA. V was shortened by 7 bases and J by 0 bases, with 7 bases between the two germline ends. The CDR3 coding sequence is TGCAGCGCTATAAACTCTGGGGCCAACGTCCTGACTTTC. Translated, it gives CSAINSGANVLTF. Drawing the rest from reference TRBV29-1 and TRBJ2-6, the complete variable domain is SAVISQKPSRDICQRGTSLTIQCQVDSQVTMMFWYRQQPGQSLTLIATANQGSEATYESGFVIDKFPISRPNLTFSTLTVSNMSPEDSSIYLCSAINSGANVLTFGAGSRLTVL.

This clonotype was observed many times. V usage is TRBV12-3 or TRBV12-4 and J usage is TRBJ2-3; D is perhaps TRBD1 (6 bases). Deletions cut 5 bases from V and 2 bases from J, with 11 bases between. The CDR3 has 14 amino acids. The CDR3 region has the DNA TGTGCCAGCAGTCCGCAGGGGAACACAGATACGCAGTATTTT. Protein sequence: CASSPQGNTDTQYF.

The CDR3 here is CASSLLGGSSSYNEQFF. The CDR3 region has the DNA TGTGCCAGCAGCTTATTGGGCGGTAGTAGCTCCTACAATGAGCAGTTCTTC. The chain couples TRBV7-2 to TRBJ2-1, with D unclear. The V gene lost 2 bases and the J gene lost 0 bases, with 14 bases spanning the gap. Germline V gives CDR1 SGHTA, CDR2 FQGNSA. The CDR3 consists of 17 residues.

The sample holds a few counts of this clonotype. V usage is TRBV6-5 and J usage is TRBJ2-1; tentatively, D is TRBD1 (6 bases). Trimming cost V 2 bases and J 8 bases, with 19 bases left between them. CDR1 and CDR2 (germline): MNHEY, SVGAGI. The CDR3 extends over 16 amino acids. In DNA form, the CDR3 reads TGTGCCAGCAGTTACCCGCTGACAGGAGAAAGACATGAGCAGTTCTTC. The encoded protein is CASSYPLTGERHEQFF.

This clonotype was counted between two and nine times. The chain recombines TRBV20-1 with TRBJ2-1, with D tentatively TRBD2 (7 bases). This CDR3 spans 15 amino acids. From germline, CDR1 is DFQATT and CDR2 SNEGSKA (reference sequence). The CDR3 DNA reads TGCAGCCATTGGAAGGGGGGGAGCTCCTACAATGAGCAGTTCTTC. Translation: CSHWKGGSSYNEQFF.

This clonotype has more than one count but fewer than ten. The V call is TRBV20-1, the J call TRBJ2-3, with a possible D match to TRBD2 (5 bases). The germline gives CDR1 DFQATT, CDR2 SNEGSKA (reference sequence). CDR3 length: 13 amino acids. Trimming took off 4 bases at V and 2 bases at J, with 10 bases between the two ends. This chain's CDR3 is CSATGLITDTQYF. CDR3 in DNA: TGCAGTGCTACCGGACTTATCACAGATACGCAGTATTTT.